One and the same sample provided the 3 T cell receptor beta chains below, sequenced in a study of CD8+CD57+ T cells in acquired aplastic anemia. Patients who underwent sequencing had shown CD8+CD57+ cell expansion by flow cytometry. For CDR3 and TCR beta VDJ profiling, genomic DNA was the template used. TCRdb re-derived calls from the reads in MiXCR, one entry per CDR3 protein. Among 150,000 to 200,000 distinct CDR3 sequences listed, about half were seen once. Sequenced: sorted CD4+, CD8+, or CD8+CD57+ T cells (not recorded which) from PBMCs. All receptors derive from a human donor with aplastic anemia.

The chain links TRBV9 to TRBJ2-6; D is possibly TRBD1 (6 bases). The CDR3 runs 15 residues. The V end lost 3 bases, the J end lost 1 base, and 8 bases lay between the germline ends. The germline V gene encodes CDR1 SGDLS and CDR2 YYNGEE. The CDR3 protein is CASSGQVSGANVLTF. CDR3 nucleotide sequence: TGTGCCAGCAGCGGACAGGTTTCTGGGGCCAACGTCCTGACTTTC.

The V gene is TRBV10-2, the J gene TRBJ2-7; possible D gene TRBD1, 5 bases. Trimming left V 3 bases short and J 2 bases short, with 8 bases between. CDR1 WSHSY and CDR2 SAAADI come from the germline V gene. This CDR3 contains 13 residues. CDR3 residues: CASSDTGAYEQYF. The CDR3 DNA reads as TGCGCCAGCAGTGATACAGGAGCCTACGAGCAGTACTTC.

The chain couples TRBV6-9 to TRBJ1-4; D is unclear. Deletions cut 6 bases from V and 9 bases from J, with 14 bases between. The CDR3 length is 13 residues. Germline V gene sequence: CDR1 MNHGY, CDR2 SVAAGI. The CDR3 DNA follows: TGTGCCAGCAGGCCTGTCGAGGCCAAAAAACTGTTTTTT. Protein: CASRPVEAKKLFF.